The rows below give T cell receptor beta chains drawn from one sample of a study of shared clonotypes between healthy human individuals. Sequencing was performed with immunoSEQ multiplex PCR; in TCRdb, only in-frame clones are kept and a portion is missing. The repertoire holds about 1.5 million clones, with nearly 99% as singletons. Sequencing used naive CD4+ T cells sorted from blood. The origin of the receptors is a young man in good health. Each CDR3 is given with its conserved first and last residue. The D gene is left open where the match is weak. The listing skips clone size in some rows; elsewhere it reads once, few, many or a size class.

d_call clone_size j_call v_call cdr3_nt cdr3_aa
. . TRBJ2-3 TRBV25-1 TGTGCCAGCACTGGGGGACTCAGCACAGATACGCAGTATTTT CASTGGLSTDTQYF
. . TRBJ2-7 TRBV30 TGTGCCTGGAGTGAAACTAACTCCTACGAGCAGTACTTC CAWSETNSYEQYF
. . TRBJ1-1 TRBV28 TGTGCCAGCAGTTTAGGGGGGTTAGAGGCTTTCTTT CASSLGGLEAFF
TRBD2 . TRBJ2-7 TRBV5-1 TGCGCCAGCAGCATTAGCGGGAGGGCCGGAGCATCCTACGAGCAGTACTTC CASSISGRAGASYEQYF
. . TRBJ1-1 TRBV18 TGTGCCAGCTCACCACTGAAACAGAACACTGAAGCTTTCTTT CASSPLKQNTEAFF
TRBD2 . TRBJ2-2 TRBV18 TGTGCCAGCTCACCACTAGCGGGAACACAGAACACCGGGGAGCTGTTTTTT CASSPLAGTQNTGELFF
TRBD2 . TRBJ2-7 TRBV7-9 TGTGCCAGCAGCTTACTAGCGGGAGGGACCTCCTACGAGCAGTACTTC CASSLLAGGTSYEQYF
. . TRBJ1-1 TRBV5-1 TGCGCCAGCAGCTTGTTACAGTCCATGAACACTGAAGCTTTCTTT CASSLLQSMNTEAFF
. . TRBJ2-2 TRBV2 TGTGCCAGCAGTGAACTGGGGGCTGACACCGGGGAGCTGTTTTTT CASSELGADTGELFF
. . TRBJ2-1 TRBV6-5 TGTGCCAGCAGTTACCATATAGTAGGGGCTCTTGAGCAGTTCTTC CASSYHIVGALEQFF
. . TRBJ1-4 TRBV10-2 TGCGCCAGCAGGCGAGAAAGGTTTAATGAAAAACTGTTTTTT CASRRERFNEKLFF
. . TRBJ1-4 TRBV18 TGTGCCAGCTCCTTGAGGGGACCCAATGAAAAACTGTTTTTT CASSLRGPNEKLFF
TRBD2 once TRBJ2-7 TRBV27 TGTGCCAGCAGTTTAAGTACGGGAGGGGGAGGGGGCTCCTACGAGCAGTACTTC CASSLSTGGGGGSYEQYF
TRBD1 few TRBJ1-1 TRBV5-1 TGCGCCAGCAGCGTCCTACAGGGGGCAAGAGCTTTCTTT CASSVLQGARAFF
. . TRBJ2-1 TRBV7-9 TGTGCCAGCCTGGAGGGAAGCTCCTACAATGAGCAGTTCTTC CASLEGSSYNEQFF
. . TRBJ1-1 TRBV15 TGTGCCACCAGCAGAGATCTCAGGGGAATGAACACTGAAGCTTTCTTT CATSRDLRGMNTEAFF
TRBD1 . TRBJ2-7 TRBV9 TGTGCCAGCAGCACCCGACAGGGTACAACCTACGAGCAGTACTTC CASSTRQGTTYEQYF
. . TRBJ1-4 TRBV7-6 TGTGCCAGCAGCCCCCGAGGGGCAGGGGATCTTGGAAAACTGTTTTTT CASSPRGAGDLGKLFF
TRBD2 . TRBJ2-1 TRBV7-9 TGTGCCAGCAGCATTCTAGCGGCCCTTTACAATGAGCAGTTCTTC CASSILAALYNEQFF
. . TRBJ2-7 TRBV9 TGTGCCAGCAGCGTAGGTCTGGGGGGATACGAGCAGTACTTC CASSVGLGGYEQYF
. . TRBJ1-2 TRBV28 TGTGCCAGCAGTTTAAACTACTATGGCTACACCTTC CASSLNYYGYTF
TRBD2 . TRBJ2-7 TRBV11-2 TGTGCCAGCAGCCACCCGTCCTCCCTAGCGGGGGTTTACGAGCAGTACTTC CASSHPSSLAGVYEQYF
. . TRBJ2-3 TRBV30 TGTGCCTGGAGTCGTACTGGGTCTGGGGGGAATACGCAGTATTTT CAWSRTGSGGNTQYF
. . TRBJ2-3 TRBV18 TGTGCCAGCTCACCAAGGGCTAGCATTACAGATACGCAGTATTTT CASSPRASITDTQYF
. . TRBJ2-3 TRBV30 TGTGCCCGGGCCGGTCCGGGGACAGATACGCAGTATTTT CARAGPGTDTQYF
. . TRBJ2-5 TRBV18 TGTGCCAGCTCACCTACGGGAGTTGGTGAGACCCAGTACTTC CASSPTGVGETQYF
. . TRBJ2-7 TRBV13 TGTGCCAGCAGCCGTTATGGTGCTAGTTACGAGCAGTACTTC CASSRYGASYEQYF
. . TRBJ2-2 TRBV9 TGTGCCAGCAGCCCCAGCACCGGGGAGCTGTTTTTT CASSPSTGELFF
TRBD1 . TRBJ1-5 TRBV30 TGTGCCGCTCGGGACAGGGGTCTTTATAGCAATCAGCCCCAGCATTTT CAARDRGLYSNQPQHF
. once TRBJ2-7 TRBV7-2 TGTGCCAGCAGCAACGGACAAGTCTACGAGCAGTACTTC CASSNGQVYEQYF
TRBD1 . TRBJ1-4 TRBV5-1 TGCGCCAGCAGCTTGGGGGACAGGCATAATGAAAAACTGTTTTTT CASSLGDRHNEKLFF
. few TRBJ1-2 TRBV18 TGTGCCAGCTCACCACCCCCAGGTGCCGGCTATGGCTACACCTTC CASSPPPGAGYGYTF
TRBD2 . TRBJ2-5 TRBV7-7 TGTGCCAGCAGCTCCCACGGGGCGGGACTAGCGGGAGGGCCTGATGAGACCCAGTACTTC CASSSHGAGLAGGPDETQYF
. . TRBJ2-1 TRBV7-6 TGTGCCAGCAGCGAGACTAGAGAGCAGTTCTTC CASSETREQFF
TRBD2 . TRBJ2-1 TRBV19 TGTGCCAGTAACCTCTTAGCGGGAGCCGGGCACAATGAGCAGTTCTTC CASNLLAGAGHNEQFF
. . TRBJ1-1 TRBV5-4 TGTGCCAGCAGCTTGGATGGAAGGAAAGCTTTCTTT CASSLDGRKAFF
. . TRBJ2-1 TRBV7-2 TGTGCCAGCAGCCGGGCCAATGAGCAGTTCTTC CASSRANEQFF
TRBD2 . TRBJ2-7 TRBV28 TGTGCCAGCAGTTCCATAGCGGGAGGGCCCAGGGAGCAGTACTTC CASSSIAGGPREQYF
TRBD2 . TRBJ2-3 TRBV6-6 TGTGCCAGCAGTGCACTAGCGGGAGGGGGTCAGGGTACGCAGTATTTT CASSALAGGGQGTQYF
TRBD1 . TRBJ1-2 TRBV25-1 TGTGCCAGCAGAACCCGGGACAGCATCTATGGCTACACCTTC CASRTRDSIYGYTF
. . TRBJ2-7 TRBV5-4 TGTGCCAGCAGCATAGATCTAGAAGTAGCAGCCGAGCAGTACTTC CASSIDLEVAAEQYF
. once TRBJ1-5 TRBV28 TGTGCCAGCAGCGACAGGCCGCAGCCCCAGCATTTT CASSDRPQPQHF
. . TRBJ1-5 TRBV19 TGTGCCACCCTAGAGGGGGTGGGGCAGCCCCAGCATTTT CATLEGVGQPQHF
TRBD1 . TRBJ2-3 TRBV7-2 TGTGCCAGCAGCTCAAGACAGGGGCGCGCAGATACGCAGTATTTT CASSSRQGRADTQYF
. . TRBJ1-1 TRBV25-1 TGTGCCAGCAGACCTAACCTTGAGGTCGCTGAAGCTTTCTTT CASRPNLEVAEAFF
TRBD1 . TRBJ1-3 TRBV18 TGTGCCAGCTCATCACAGGGGGCGCTCGGAAACACCATATATTTT CASSSQGALGNTIYF
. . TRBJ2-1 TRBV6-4 TGTGCCAGCCGCGGGACCCCAAGCCAGGGCTCCTACAATGAGCAGTTCTTC CASRGTPSQGSYNEQFF
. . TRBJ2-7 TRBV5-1 TGCGCCAGCAGCTTGGAGCGGGCCTACGAGCAGTACTTC CASSLERAYEQYF
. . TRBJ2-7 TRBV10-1 TGCGCCAGCAGTGAGTCGACACGTCCCTACGAGCAGTACTTC CASSESTRPYEQYF
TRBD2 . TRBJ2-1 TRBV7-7 TGTGCTACCTCCCCGACTGCGGGAGGGTACAATGAGCAGTTCTTC CATSPTAGGYNEQFF
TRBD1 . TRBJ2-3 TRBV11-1 TGTGCCAGCAGCTTAGCGCTGCAGGGGGCCAATCCGGATACGCAGTATTTT CASSLALQGANPDTQYF